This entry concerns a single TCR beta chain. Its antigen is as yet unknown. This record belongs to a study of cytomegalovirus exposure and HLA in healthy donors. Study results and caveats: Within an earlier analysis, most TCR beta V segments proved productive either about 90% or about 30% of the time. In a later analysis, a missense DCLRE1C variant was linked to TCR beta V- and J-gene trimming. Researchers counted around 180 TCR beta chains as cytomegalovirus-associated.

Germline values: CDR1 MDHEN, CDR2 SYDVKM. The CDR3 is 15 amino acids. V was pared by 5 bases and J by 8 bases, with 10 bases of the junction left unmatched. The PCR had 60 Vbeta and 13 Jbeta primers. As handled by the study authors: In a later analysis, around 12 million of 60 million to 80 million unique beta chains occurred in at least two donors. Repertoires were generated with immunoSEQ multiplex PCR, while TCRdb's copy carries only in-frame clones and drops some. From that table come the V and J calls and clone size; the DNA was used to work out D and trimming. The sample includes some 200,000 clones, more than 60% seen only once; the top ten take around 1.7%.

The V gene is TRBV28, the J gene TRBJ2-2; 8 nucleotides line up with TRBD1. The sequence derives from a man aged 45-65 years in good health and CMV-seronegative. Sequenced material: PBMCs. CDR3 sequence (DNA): TGTGCCAGCAGTGGGATCAGGGGGCAGGGTGGGGAGCTGTTTTTT. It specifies CASSGIRGQGGELFF. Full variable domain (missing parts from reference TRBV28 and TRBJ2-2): DVKVTQSSRYLVKRTGEKVFLECVQDMDHENMFWYRQDPGLGLRLIYFSYDVKMKEKGDIPEGYSVSREKKERFSLILESASTNQTSMYLCASSGIRGQGGELFFGEGSRLTVL.